This is a list of T cell receptor beta chains from one sample in a study of cytomegalovirus exposure and HLA in healthy donors. TCRdb keeps only in-frame clones here, not all; method: immunoSEQ multiplex PCR. Of some 40,000 clones in the sample, roughly 60% were seen once. The sequencing sample was made of PBMCs. All receptors derive from a man aged 55-75 years in good health and CMV-seropositive. The CDR3 runs from the conserved cysteine through the conserved F or W. D genes are given only for firm matches. The size of a clone is reported for some rows only, either as once, few or many, or as a class for expanded clones.

abundance,j_gene,d_gene,v_gene,CDR3nt,CDR3aa
few,TRBJ2-7,TRBD2,TRBV15,TGTGCCACCAGCACGACAGGGGTGCTAGCGGGAGGCTACGAGCAGTACTTC,CATSTTGVLAGGYEQYF
-,TRBJ2-1,TRBD2,TRBV5-4,TGTGCCAGCAGCTTGACTAGCGGGGAGCAGTTCTTC,CASSLTSGEQFF
-,TRBJ2-3,-,TRBV30,TGTGCCTGGAGGGGCATGGTAATCACAGATACGCAGTATTTT,CAWRGMVITDTQYF
-,TRBJ2-7,TRBD2,TRBV28,TGTGCCAGTACCCCCGGCGGGGGGTACGAGCAGTACTTC,CASTPGGGYEQYF
-,TRBJ2-6,-,TRBV9,TGTGCCAGCAGCGTAGGGACAGAGGCACCTGGGGCCAACGTCCTGACTTTC,CASSVGTEAPGANVLTF
-,TRBJ2-3,TRBD1,TRBV11-2,TGTGCCAGCAGCTTCGGGACAGTGAGGGCAGATACGCAGTATTTT,CASSFGTVRADTQYF
-,TRBJ2-1,TRBD2,TRBV4-3,TGCGCCAGCAGTCCGGGGGGGGACTACAATGAGCAGTTCTTC,CASSPGGDYNEQFF
-,TRBJ2-7,TRBD1,TRBV6-5,TGTGCCAGCGCCGACAGGGGTCACGAGCAGTACTTC,CASADRGHEQYF
-,TRBJ2-5,TRBD1,TRBV5-5,TGTGCCAGCAGCTTGGTAGACAGGGAGGAGACCCAGTACTTC,CASSLVDREETQYF
few,TRBJ1-1,-,TRBV27,TGTGCCAGCAGTGGAAACAGCTTCATGAACACTGAAGCTTTCTTT,CASSGNSFMNTEAFF
-,TRBJ1-1,-,TRBV30,TGTGCCTGGAGTTCTAACCCCTTGAACACTGAAGCTTTCTTT,CAWSSNPLNTEAFF
-,TRBJ2-3,-,TRBV28,TGTGCCAGCAGTCCGTTGGGGGCGCGGTCAACAGATACGCAGTATTTT,CASSPLGARSTDTQYF
-,TRBJ2-1,TRBD2,TRBV28,TGTGCCAGCAGTTCAAGGACTAGCGGGAGGGCCGTTGAGCAGTTCTTC,CASSSRTSGRAVEQFF
-,TRBJ2-3,-,TRBV4-3,TGCGCCAGCAGCCAGGAAGCAGGGGTCGGGCACACAGATACGCAGTATTTT,CASSQEAGVGHTDTQYF
-,TRBJ2-7,TRBD1,TRBV7-2,TGTGCCAGCAGCGAGCAGGGACAGGGCTTCCACGAGCAGTACTTC,CASSEQGQGFHEQYF
-,TRBJ1-5,-,TRBV7-3,TGTGCCAGCAGCTTAGGTCCCGGTCAGCCCCAGCATTTT,CASSLGPGQPQHF
-,TRBJ2-7,TRBD2,TRBV11-2,TGTGCCAGCGCCGGGACTAGCGATAACGAGCAGTACTTC,CASAGTSDNEQYF
-,TRBJ2-5,-,TRBV19,TGTGCCAGTAGTATAGGTAGCCAACTACAAGAGACCCAGTACTTC,CASSIGSQLQETQYF
-,TRBJ2-7,-,TRBV28,TGTGCCAGCACCCCGCAGGGTATGGCAACCTACGAGCAGTACTTC,CASTPQGMATYEQYF
-,TRBJ2-2,-,TRBV2,TGTGCCAGCAGCAAAAGTAGGGGAATCGGGGAGCTGTTTTTT,CASSKSRGIGELFF
-,TRBJ2-7,-,TRBV23-1,TGCGCCAGCAGTCGGTCTATTTGCGGGGTGTACGAGCAGTACTTC,CASSRSICGVYEQYF
-,TRBJ2-2,-,TRBV19,TGTGCCAGTAGTATCCCGGTCACCGGGGAGCTGTTTTTT,CASSIPVTGELFF
many,TRBJ2-2,TRBD2,TRBV9,TGTGCCAGCAGCGTACAGGCGGGAGGGCCAACCGGGGAGCTGTTTTTT,CASSVQAGGPTGELFF
few,TRBJ2-5,TRBD2,TRBV7-3,TGTGCCAGCAGCTTAAGCGGACTAGCGGGAGGAGAGACCCAGTACTTC,CASSLSGLAGGETQYF
-,TRBJ1-2,-,TRBV6-6,TGTGCCAGGCCTCCGCGGTCACATGGCTACACCTTC,CARPPRSHGYTF
-,TRBJ1-4,TRBD1,TRBV19,TGTGCCAGTAGTGCGGGACAGGGGGCTGCAACTAATGAAAAACTGTTTTTT,CASSAGQGAATNEKLFF
-,TRBJ2-1,TRBD2,TRBV4-2,TGTGCCAGCAGCCAAGACTTAGCGGGGGCCTACAATGAGCAGTTCTTC,CASSQDLAGAYNEQFF
-,TRBJ2-5,-,TRBV7-6,TGTGCCAGCAGCGACCGGGACAACGTCGCGGAGACCCAGTACTTC,CASSDRDNVAETQYF
-,TRBJ2-2,TRBD2,TRBV5-4,TGTGCCAGCAGCTTACGAGGGACTAGCGAAAACACCGGGGAGCTGTTTTTT,CASSLRGTSENTGELFF
-,TRBJ2-5,-,TRBV19,TGTGCCAGTGCGGTTGGCTTGGCTCCCGGAGAGACCCAGTACTTC,CASAVGLAPGETQYF
-,TRBJ2-7,-,TRBV2,TGTGCCAGCAGTGTCCAGGGCTACGAGCAGTACTTC,CASSVQGYEQYF
few,TRBJ2-1,-,TRBV20-1,TGCAGTGCTAGAGCGGGAGTCGTCGAGTTCTTC,CSARAGVVEFF
medium-sized,TRBJ2-5,TRBD1,TRBV7-9,TGTGCCAGCAGCTTAAACGACGGGACAGGAATACAAGAGACCCAGTACTTC,CASSLNDGTGIQETQYF
few,TRBJ2-5,TRBD2,TRBV5-1,TGCGCCAGCAGGCCCTATAGCGGGTTTGGGGAGACCCAGTACTTC,CASRPYSGFGETQYF
few,TRBJ2-5,TRBD1,TRBV4-2,TGTGCCAGCAGCCAATTGGGGACAGCCCTTCAGACCCAGTACTTC,CASSQLGTALQTQYF
-,TRBJ2-4,-,TRBV4-1,TGCGCCAGCAGCCAAGGGATATTGGGCGAATCCAAAAACATTCAGTACTTC,CASSQGILGESKNIQYF